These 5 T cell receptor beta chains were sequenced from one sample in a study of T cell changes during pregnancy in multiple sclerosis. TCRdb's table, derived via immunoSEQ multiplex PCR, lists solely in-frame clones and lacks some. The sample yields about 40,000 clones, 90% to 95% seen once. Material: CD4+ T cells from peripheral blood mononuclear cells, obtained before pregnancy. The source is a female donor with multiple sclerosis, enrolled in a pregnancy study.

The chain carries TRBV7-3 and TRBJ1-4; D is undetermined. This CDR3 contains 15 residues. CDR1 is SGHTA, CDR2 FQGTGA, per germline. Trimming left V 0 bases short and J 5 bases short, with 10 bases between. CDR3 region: CASSLTGRLNEKLFF. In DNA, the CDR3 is TGTGCCAGCAGCTTAACCGGCAGGTTAAATGAAAAACTGTTTTTT.

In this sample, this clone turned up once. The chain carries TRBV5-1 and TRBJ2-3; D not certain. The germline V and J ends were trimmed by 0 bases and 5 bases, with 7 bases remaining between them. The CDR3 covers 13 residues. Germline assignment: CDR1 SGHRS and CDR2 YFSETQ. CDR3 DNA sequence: TGCGCCAGCAGCTTGGCCACGAGAGATACGCAGTATTTT. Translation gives CASSLATRDTQYF.

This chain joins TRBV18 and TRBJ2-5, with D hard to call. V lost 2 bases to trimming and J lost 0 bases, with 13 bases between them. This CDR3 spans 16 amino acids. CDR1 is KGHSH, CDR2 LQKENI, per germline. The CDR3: CASSPRSATNQETQYF. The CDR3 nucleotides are TGTGCCAGCTCACCAAGGTCTGCGACAAACCAAGAGACCCAGTACTTC. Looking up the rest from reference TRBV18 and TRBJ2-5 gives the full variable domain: NAGVMQNPRHLVRRRGQEARLRCSPMKGHSHVYWYRQLPEEGLKFMVYLQKENIIDESGMPKERFSAEFPKEGPSILRIQQVVRGDSAAYFCASSPRSATNQETQYFGPGTRLLVL.

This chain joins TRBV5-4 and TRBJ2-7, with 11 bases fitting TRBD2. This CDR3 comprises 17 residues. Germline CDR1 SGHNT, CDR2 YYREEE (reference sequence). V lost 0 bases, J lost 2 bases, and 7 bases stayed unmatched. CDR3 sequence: CASSLGLAGPDTYEQYF. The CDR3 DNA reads TGTGCCAGCAGCTTGGGACTAGCGGGGCCTGATACCTACGAGCAGTACTTC.

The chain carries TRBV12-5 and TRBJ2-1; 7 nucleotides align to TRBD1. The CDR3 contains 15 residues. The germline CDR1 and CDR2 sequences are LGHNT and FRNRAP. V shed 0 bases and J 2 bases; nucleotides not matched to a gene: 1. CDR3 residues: CASGLVQGPYNEQFF. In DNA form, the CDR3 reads TGTGCTAGTGGTTTGGTACAGGGGCCCTACAATGAGCAGTTCTTC.